Listed below are T cell receptor beta chains from one sample, sequenced in a study of beta chain features in type 1 diabetes. TCRdb's copy holds only in-frame clones and misses some; the assay was immunoSEQ multiplex PCR. The sample has about 340,000 clones, approximately 9.7% seen once. The sample was central memory CD4+ T cells from blood. The receptors were sampled from a man aged 25 to 45 with type 1 diabetes. The CDR3 runs from the conserved cysteine through the conserved F or W. The D gene is left open where the match is weak. For some rows the clone size is stated as once, few or many, or as a class when expanded; others skip it.

abundance	d_gene	v_gene	j_gene	CDR3aa	CDR3nt
few	-	TRBV14	TRBJ2-7	CASSQDLSTLSYEQYF	TGTGCCAGCAGCCAAGACCTATCGACGTTGTCCTACGAGCAGTACTTC
few	-	TRBV18	TRBJ1-1	CASSPQVLRGWDEAFF	TGTGCCAGCTCACCGCAAGTCTTGAGGGGATGGGATGAAGCTTTCTTT
-	-	TRBV9	TRBJ2-3	CASSVGAGQTTDTQYF	TGTGCCAGCAGCGTAGGGGCAGGGCAGACCACAGATACGCAGTATTTT
few	-	TRBV28	TRBJ2-7	CASSPPARLGEQYF	TGTGCCAGCAGCCCTCCGGCGCGGTTGGGCGAGCAGTACTTC
few	-	TRBV30	TRBJ1-2	CAWSVERVHGYTF	TGTGCCTGGAGTGTAGAAAGGGTGCATGGCTACACCTTC
-	TRBD2	TRBV2	TRBJ2-2	CASRQAGGPAGELFF	TGTGCCAGCAGGCAAGCGGGGGGGCCTGCCGGGGAGCTGTTTTTT
many	TRBD1	TRBV14	TRBJ2-5	CASSPTGGNQETQYF	TGTGCCAGCAGCCCGACAGGGGGAAACCAAGAGACCCAGTACTTC
-	TRBD1	TRBV27	TRBJ2-1	CASSPSTGSSYNEQFF	TGTGCCAGCAGTCCATCGACAGGGAGCTCCTACAATGAGCAGTTCTTC
-	-	TRBV6-5	TRBJ2-2	CASSARLSNTGELFF	TGTGCCAGCAGTGCACGGCTATCGAACACCGGGGAGCTGTTTTTT
-	-	TRBV7-6	TRBJ2-5	CASSEWRGSSETQYF	TGTGCCAGCAGCGAGTGGCGGGGCAGTAGCGAGACCCAGTACTTC
few	-	TRBV2	TRBJ1-3	CASTRGSGNTIYF	TGTGCCAGCACTAGGGGTTCAGGAAACACCATATATTTT
few	-	TRBV4-3	TRBJ2-4	CASSQVSVREDKNIQYF	TGCGCCAGCAGCCAAGTGAGCGTCAGGGAAGACAAAAACATTCAGTACTTC
-	-	TRBV5-5	TRBJ2-7	CASSFGGRYEQYF	TGTGCCAGCAGCTTTGGGGGCCGTTACGAGCAGTACTTC
few	-	TRBV11-2	TRBJ2-5	CASSLPGLETQYF	TGTGCCAGCAGCTTACCCGGGCTCGAGACCCAGTACTTC
-	-	TRBV18	TRBJ2-2	CASSPLDGANTGELFF	TGTGCCAGCTCACCGCTAGACGGCGCGAACACCGGGGAGCTGTTTTTT
few	TRBD1	TRBV7-2	TRBJ2-2	CASSWGQVNTGELFF	TGTGCCAGCAGCTGGGGACAGGTTAACACCGGGGAGCTGTTTTTT
-	TRBD1	TRBV6-1	TRBJ2-1	CASSPGQLYNEQFF	TGTGCCAGCAGCCCGGGACAGCTCTACAATGAGCAGTTCTTC
-	-	TRBV20-1	TRBJ1-4	CSASLNEKLFF	TGCAGTGCTAGCCTGAATGAAAAACTGTTTTTT
-	TRBD1	TRBV5-1	TRBJ1-2	CASRGQGARYTF	TGCGCCAGCAGGGGACAGGGGGCTCGCTACACCTTC
few	-	TRBV10-3	TRBJ2-3	CAISESIGTDTQYF	TGTGCCATCAGTGAGTCTATCGGGACAGATACGCAGTATTTT
-	-	TRBV19	TRBJ1-5	CASRWAGAAQPQHF	TGTGCCAGTCGGTGGGCAGGAGCGGCCCAGCCCCAGCATTTT
many	-	TRBV28	TRBJ2-4	CASSPSLAASWGKNIQYF	TGTGCCAGCAGCCCCTCCTTGGCAGCTAGCTGGGGCAAAAACATTCAGTACTTC
few	-	TRBV10-1	TRBJ1-6	CAPTGAHDYNSPLHF	TGCGCCCCGACGGGGGCCCACGACTATAATTCACCCCTCCACTTT
few	-	TRBV5-4	TRBJ2-7	CASSFSSLAYEQYF	TGTGCCAGCAGCTTTAGTAGTCTCGCGTACGAGCAGTACTTC
few	TRBD1	TRBV6-6	TRBJ1-1	CASSQDDRGGDTEAFF	TGTGCCAGCAGTCAAGACGACAGGGGTGGGGACACTGAAGCTTTCTTT
few	-	TRBV28	TRBJ2-5	CASSLGDIQETQYF	TGTGCCAGCAGTTTGGGGGACATACAAGAGACCCAGTACTTC
few	TRBD1	TRBV11-2	TRBJ1-1	CASSLVKGARGAEAFF	TGTGCCAGCAGCTTAGTTAAGGGGGCGCGTGGTGCTGAAGCTTTCTTT
-	-	TRBV7-2	TRBJ1-6	CASSQDLYSSPLHF	TGCGCCAGCAGCCAAGACCTATATAGTTCACCCCTCCACTTT
few	-	TRBV5-1	TRBJ2-1	CASSLIGVDNEQFF	TGCGCCAGCAGCTTGATAGGGGTTGATAATGAGCAGTTCTTC
few	TRBD2	TRBV2	TRBJ2-1	CASSLSSGNNEQFF	TGTGCCAGCAGTTTGTCTAGCGGTAACAATGAGCAGTTCTTC
-	TRBD1	TRBV4-3	TRBJ1-5	CASSQDLTGDQPQHF	TGCGCCAGCAGCCAAGATCTGACAGGGGACCAGCCCCAGCATTTT
-	-	TRBV5-1	TRBJ2-7	CASSAAGSSYEQYF	TGCGCCAGCAGCGCGGCCGGGAGCTCCTACGAGCAGTACTTC
many	TRBD2	TRBV5-1	TRBJ2-1	CASSPRTSGALLNEQFF	TGCGCCAGCAGCCCTAGGACTAGCGGGGCCCTCCTCAATGAGCAGTTCTTC
few	TRBD1	TRBV7-9	TRBJ1-1	CASSLGDRVNTEAFF	TGTGCCAGCAGCTTAGGGGACAGAGTGAACACTGAAGCTTTCTTT
-	-	TRBV27	TRBJ1-2	CASSSGGYGYTF	TGTGCCAGCAGTTCGGGTGGATATGGCTACACCTTC
-	-	TRBV28	TRBJ1-1	CASSVGRDTEAFF	TGTGCCAGCAGCGTGGGGCGAGACACTGAAGCTTTCTTT
few	TRBD1	TRBV5-1	TRBJ1-6	CASSFNDAGGYSPLHF	TGCGCCAGCAGCTTTAATGATGCAGGGGGCTATTCACCCCTCCACTTT
few	-	TRBV5-1	TRBJ2-7	CASSLGEQEAYEQYF	TGCGCCAGCAGCTTGGGAGAACAGGAGGCCTACGAGCAGTACTTC
-	-	TRBV7-8	TRBJ1-1	CASSLAEPGTEAFF	TGTGCCAGCAGCTTAGCGGAGCCGGGCACTGAAGCTTTCTTT
-	-	TRBV6-6	TRBJ2-5	CASTEGGRETQYF	TGTGCCAGCACCGAGGGGGGCCGAGAGACCCAGTACTTC
-	TRBD2	TRBV5-1	TRBJ2-5	CASRRTSGDPETQYF	TGCGCCAGCAGACGGACTAGCGGGGACCCAGAGACCCAGTACTTC
many	-	TRBV28	TRBJ2-1	CAINDRTSYNEQFF	TGTGCCATCAACGACAGGACCTCCTACAATGAGCAGTTCTTC
few	-	TRBV11-2	TRBJ2-7	CASSRYLGQSYEQYF	TGTGCCAGCAGCCGGTACCTCGGACAGTCCTACGAGCAGTACTTC
few	-	TRBV6-1	TRBJ1-1	CASSGRGTEAFF	TGTGCCAGCAGTGGCAGGGGTACTGAAGCTTTCTTT
-	TRBD2	TRBV7-2	TRBJ2-3	CASSLGLAGGTDTQYF	TGTGCCAGCAGCTTGGGACTAGCGGGGGGGACAGATACGCAGTATTTT
few	TRBD2	TRBV7-9	TRBJ2-5	CASSQPGGETQYF	TGTGCCAGCAGCCAGCCGGGAGGGGAGACCCAGTACTTC
few	-	TRBV29-1	TRBJ2-1	CSVESPAPSSYNEQFF	TGCAGCGTTGAAAGTCCTGCACCCAGCTCCTACAATGAGCAGTTCTTC
-	-	TRBV5-1	TRBJ1-1	CASSLEGSTWDTEAFF	TGCGCCAGCAGCTTGGAGGGCTCTACCTGGGACACTGAAGCTTTCTTT